This T cell receptor (beta chain) was recovered during a study of blood T cell repertoires in COVID-19. Study at large: The United States, Italy and Spain provided the acute and convalescent COVID-19 samples. PBMCs, B-cell-depleted T cells, or T cells provided the cDNA or gDNA that made up the material.

All recovered Cohort 3 donors got two negative PCRs, got clearance, or saw symptom resolution. This table comes from immunoSEQ multiplex PCR, and its TCRdb copy is limited to in-frame clones, with some not included. Of fewer than 250,000 clones listed, roughly 82% are singletons. Germline CDR1 SGHTA, CDR2 FQGNSA. This CDR3 spans 17 amino acids. V lost 1 base and J lost 4; bases outside the gene matches: 10. Sequenced material: PBMCs or T cells enriched from blood (not recorded which). The sequence derives from a woman aged 45-60 years who had recovered from COVID-19. The V and J genes are TRBV7-2 and TRBJ1-1; 9 bases fit TRBD1. CDR3 DNA: TGTGCCAGCAGCTTAGATTTTACAGGGGGCTCTGGCACTGAAGCTTTCTTT. As protein: CASSLDFTGGSGTEAFF.